This entry lists 9 T cell receptor beta chains sequenced from one sample in a study of radiotherapy plus CTLA-4 blockade in lung cancer. Produced via immunoSEQ multiplex PCR; TCRdb's table is partial and in-frame only. The sample yields around 99,000 clones, around 88% seen once. The sequenced sample was peripheral blood, obtained from a patient treated with radiotherapy plus ipilimumab. The source is a human donor with non-small cell lung cancer that progressed on radiotherapy plus ipilimumab.

The chain combines TRBV6-5 with TRBJ2-3, with 7 bases identical to TRBD2. The CDR3 sequence is 14 residues long. The V and J ends lost 7 bases and 0 bases, in that order; junction bases with no gene match: 4. Germline V lookup: CDR1 MNHEY, CDR2 SVGAGI. Written as DNA, the CDR3 is TGTGCCAGCAAACTGGGACTAAGCACAGATACGCAGTATTTT. Amino acid sequence: CASKLGLSTDTQYF.

V is TRBV5-1 and J is TRBJ1-2, with TRBD1 matching 7 bases. Trimming took 4 bases from V and 5 from J; bases not matched to a gene: 8. Germline CDR1 is SGHRS and CDR2 is YFSETQ. The CDR3 consists of 14 residues. Here the CDR3 reads CASSPGDSRYGYTF. The CDR3 DNA follows: TGCGCCAGCAGCCCCGGGGACAGCCGATATGGCTACACCTTC.

The chain couples TRBV5-8 to TRBJ2-3; 11 bases fit TRBD2. The CDR3 totals 17 residues. The germline gives CDR1 SGHTS, CDR2 YDEGEE. Trimming removed 3 bases from V and 7 bases from J; junction bases left unmatched: 13. CDR3 loop: CASSWGGTSGSSNTQYF. Here the CDR3 DNA reads TGTGCCAGCAGCTGGGGCGGTACTAGCGGGAGTTCTAATACGCAGTATTTT.

The J gene is TRBJ2-3, the V gene TRBV7-9, with a tentative D call TRBD1 (6 bases). The CDR3 is 15 residues long. The V gene's germline CDR1 is SEHNR and CDR2 FQNEAQ (reference sequence). The V gene lost 8 bases and the J gene lost 2 bases, with 17 bases spanning the gap. This CDR3 is CASAPRRGFTDTQYF. CDR3 in DNA: TGTGCCAGCGCCCCCCGTAGGGGGTTCACAGATACGCAGTATTTT.

The V call is TRBV2, the J call TRBJ2-5; 7 nucleotides line up with TRBD2. Germline V gives CDR1 SNHLY, CDR2 FYNNEI. Germline trimming cut 1 base from V and 2 bases from J; bases unmatched to any gene: 10. This CDR3 contains 17 residues. The CDR3 reads CASSEGLGGRGQETQYF. CDR3 in DNA: TGTGCCAGCAGTGAAGGTCTCGGCGGGAGAGGACAAGAGACCCAGTACTTC.

The chain has TRBV11-2 and TRBJ2-6; unclear D gene. The CDR3 loop spans 14 amino acids. From germline, CDR1 is SGHAT and CDR2 FQNNGV. V lost 4 bases and J lost 4, with 8 bases in between. In nucleotides, the CDR3 is TGTGCCAGCAGCTCAATGGAGGGGGCCAACGTCCTGACTTTC. It yields the protein CASSSMEGANVLTF. The full variable domain, its missing parts supplied by reference TRBV11-2 and TRBJ2-6, is EAGVAQSPRYKIIEKRQSVAFWCNPISGHATLYWYQQILGQGPKLLIQFQNNGVVDDSQLPKDRFSAERLKGVDSTLKIQPAKLEDSAVYLCASSSMEGANVLTFGAGSRLTVL.

This chain uses TRBV18 with TRBJ1-5; weak D call: TRBD1 (6 bases). Between the trimmed V and J ends, which lost 2 bases and 6 bases, there was a span of 17 bases. The length of the CDR3 is 16 residues. The germline V gene encodes CDR1 KGHSH and CDR2 LQKENI. The chain's CDR3 is CASSPSAQGPGQPQHF. CDR3 bases: TGTGCCAGCTCACCAAGTGCGCAGGGGCCGGGTCAGCCCCAGCATTTT. Combining the CDR3 with reference TRBV18 and TRBJ1-5 gives the whole variable domain NAGVMQNPRHLVRRRGQEARLRCSPMKGHSHVYWYRQLPEEGLKFMVYLQKENIIDESGMPKERFSAEFPKEGPSILRIQQVVRGDSAAYFCASSPSAQGPGQPQHFGDGTRLSIL.

This clone was observed once. The chain has TRBV15 and TRBJ2-2; 8 bases fit TRBD2. Germline CDR1 LNHNV, CDR2 YYDKDF (reference sequence). Trimming removed 0 bases from V and 7 bases from J; junction bases left unmatched: 10. CDR3 length: 17 residues. CDR3 sequence: CATSRDRGTSPVGELFF. In DNA form, the CDR3 reads TGTGCCACCAGCAGAGATCGGGGGACTAGTCCAGTCGGGGAGCTGTTTTTT.

The chain has TRBV5-1 and TRBJ2-1; a possible D gene is TRBD2 (6 bases). The CDR3 has 15 amino acids. The V end was cut by 4 bases, the J end by 4 bases, with 15 bases between. Germline assignment: CDR1 SGHRS and CDR2 YFSETQ. The CDR3 DNA reads as TGCGCCAGCAGCGGGGGACTGGCCCTTTACAATGAGCAGTTCTTC. It encodes CASSGGLALYNEQFF.